This entry lists 20 T cell receptor beta chains sequenced from one sample in a study of PD-L1 blockade in urothelial cancer. Sequencing was performed with immunoSEQ multiplex PCR; in TCRdb, only in-frame clones are kept and a portion is missing. Altogether tens of thousands of clones are present, around four fifths being singletons, with the ten largest covering approximately 6.7%. Time point here: pretreatment peripheral blood. The starting material was PBMCs, obtained around atezolizumab (anti-PD-L1) treatment. The receptors shown here come from a man aged 35 to 55 with urothelial cancer.

The chain has TRBV5-1 and TRBJ2-3; the D gene is possibly TRBD1 (5 bases). Germline V gene data show CDR1 as SGHRS and CDR2 as YFSETQ. This CDR3 comprises 15 residues. V was trimmed by 5 bases and J by 5 bases, leaving 18 bases between them. The CDR3 sequence is CASSGGRVGLDTQYF. The CDR3 DNA sequence: TGCGCCAGCAGTGGCGGCAGGGTAGGATTAGATACGCAGTATTTT. The full variable domain, rest sourced from reference TRBV5-1 and TRBJ2-3, is KAGVTQTPRYLIKTRGQQVTLSCSPISGHRSVSWYQQTPGQGLQFLFEYFSETQRNKGNFPGRFSGRQFSNSRSEMNVSTLELGDSALYLCASSGGRVGLDTQYFGPGTRLTVL.

This clone showed up just once. The chain carries TRBV9 and TRBJ1-6, with D possibly TRBD1 on 6 matching bases. CDR1 is SGDLS and CDR2 is YYNGEE in the germline V gene. This CDR3 is built from 14 residues. The V end lost 1 base, the J end lost 8 bases, and 10 bases lay between the germline ends. This chain's CDR3 is CASSVRQEDSPLHF. DNA for the CDR3: TGTGCCAGCAGCGTAAGACAGGAGGATTCACCCCTCCACTTT.

The gene calls are TRBV28 and TRBJ1-5; a possible D gene is TRBD1 (6 bases). V was trimmed by 6 bases and J by 3 bases, leaving 9 bases between them. This CDR3 has 13 amino acids. Germline V CDR1 and CDR2: MDHEN, SYDVKM. The CDR3 loop reads CASRQGSNQPQHF. In DNA, the CDR3 is TGTGCCAGCAGACAGGGCTCCAATCAGCCCCAGCATTTT.

The chain recombines TRBV30 with TRBJ1-2; no reliable D call. The CDR3 has 11 residues. The germline CDR1 and CDR2 sequences are GTSNPN and SVGIG (reference sequence). V gave up 2 bases and J gave up 8 bases, with 9 bases separating them. CDR3 in DNA: TGTGCCTGGAGTAAAGAGAGCGGCTACACCTTC. Its protein is CAWSKESGYTF.

V is TRBV30 and J is TRBJ1-2; 7 bases are a match to TRBD1. The V and J ends lost 2 bases and 5 bases, in that order; junction bases with no gene match: 14. The CDR3 extends over 16 amino acids. The germline V gene encodes CDR1 GTSNPN and CDR2 SVGIG (reference sequence). The CDR3 is CAWSRRIGQAIYGYTF. Here the CDR3 DNA reads TGTGCCTGGAGTAGGAGGATTGGACAGGCCATATATGGCTACACCTTC. The full variable domain, its missing parts supplied by reference TRBV30 and TRBJ1-2, is SQTIHQWPATLVQPVGSPLSLECTVEGTSNPNLYWYRQAAGRGLQLLFYSVGIGQISSEVPQNLSASRPQDRQFILSSKKLLLSDSGFYLCAWSRRIGQAIYGYTFGSGTRLTVV.

The chain joins TRBV9 to TRBJ2-1; 7 positions match TRBD1. V was pared by 0 bases and J by 9 bases, with 15 bases of the junction left unmatched. The CDR3 consists of 17 residues. CDR1 is SGDLS and CDR2 is YYNGEE in the germline V gene. The CDR3 protein is CASSVAGTEYSWGEQFF. CDR3 nucleotide sequence: TGTGCCAGCAGCGTAGCCGGGACAGAGTATTCTTGGGGTGAGCAGTTCTTC.

The gene calls are TRBV19 and TRBJ2-1, with TRBD2 matching 8 bases. Germline V gene data show CDR1 as LNHDA and CDR2 as SQIVND (reference sequence). The CDR3 runs 15 residues. V shed 7 bases, J shed 5 bases, and the junction held 10 bases outside the gene matches. The CDR3 nucleotides read TGTGCCAGTACTCTCTCGGGACTAGTCCACAATGAGCAGTTCTTC. This translates into CASTLSGLVHNEQFF.

This chain links TRBV7-9 with TRBJ2-1; D may be TRBD1 (5 bases). V lost 5 bases, J lost 8 bases, and 10 bases lay in between. The CDR3 is 12 residues long. Germline V lookup: CDR1 SEHNR, CDR2 FQNEAQ (reference sequence). Here the CDR3 reads CASSPPGHEQFF. As DNA, the CDR3 is TGTGCCAGCAGCCCCCCAGGGCATGAGCAGTTCTTC. Together with reference TRBV7-9 and TRBJ2-1, the CDR3 gives the full variable domain: DTGVSQNPRHKITKRGQNVTFRCDPISEHNRLYWYRQTLGQGPEFLTYFQNEAQLEKSRLLSDRFSAERPKGSFSTLEIQRTEQGDSAMYLCASSPPGHEQFFGPGTRLTVL.

V and J are TRBV15 and TRBJ2-4; tentatively, D is TRBD2 (5 bases). The CDR3 length is 16 residues. Looked up from germline, CDR1 is LNHNV and CDR2 is YYDKDF (reference sequence). Trimming took 0 bases from V and 5 from J, leaving 14 bases between them. CDR3 DNA: TGTGCCACCAGCAGAGATCTGAGCGGCGCCGAAAACATTCAGTACTTC. Its translation: CATSRDLSGAENIQYF.

The J gene is TRBJ1-4, the V gene TRBV27; the D gene is possibly TRBD1 (6 bases). Trimming pared 5 bases from V and 10 bases from J, leaving 23 bases between. The germline gives CDR1 MNHEY, CDR2 SMNVEV (reference sequence). The CDR3 sequence is 16 residues long. The CDR3 is CASSPLGFGSGVKLFF. CDR3 nucleotides: TGTGCCAGCAGTCCCCTAGGTTTCGGCTCAGGGGTAAAACTGTTTTTT.

V is TRBV5-1 and J is TRBJ1-1, with D possibly being TRBD1 (6 bases). V shed 4 bases and J shed 11 bases, with 21 bases lying between them. CDR3 length: 14 amino acids. Germline-derived CDR1 and CDR2 are SGHRS and YFSETQ. The CDR3 region is CASSSRDRGGGAFF. CDR3 sequence (DNA): TGCGCCAGCAGCAGCCGGGACCGAGGGGGGGGTGCTTTCTTT. Supplemented by reference TRBV5-1 and TRBJ1-1, the full variable domain reads KAGVTQTPRYLIKTRGQQVTLSCSPISGHRSVSWYQQTPGQGLQFLFEYFSETQRNKGNFPGRFSGRQFSNSRSEMNVSTLELGDSALYLCASSSRDRGGGAFFGQGTRLTVV.

This clone was picked up one time. The J gene is TRBJ1-2, the V gene TRBV30, with TRBD1 matching 8 bases. CDR1 is GTSNPN and CDR2 is SVGIG in the germline V gene (reference sequence). This CDR3 has 12 residues. The J segment lost 5 bases and the V segment lost 1 base, leaving 0 bases of the junction unmatched. In nucleotides, the CDR3 is TGTGCCTGGAGTGGGGACAGGTATGGCTACACCTTC. Amino acid sequence: CAWSGDRYGYTF.

The chain has TRBV9 and TRBJ1-1; 7 bases map to TRBD1. CDR3 size: 14 residues. Trimming cost V 6 bases and J 3 bases; bases outside gene matches: 8. The germline V gene has CDR1 SGDLS and CDR2 YYNGEE. The CDR3 DNA is TGTGCCAGCACGATGGGACAGTCTGACACTGAAGCTTTCTTT. It yields the protein CASTMGQSDTEAFF.

J is TRBJ2-5 and V is TRBV7-2; 7 bases align to TRBD2. The V gene end was trimmed by 3 bases and the J gene end by 5 bases; junction bases not matched to a gene: 9. CDR1 SGHTA and CDR2 FQGNSA come from the germline V gene. The CDR3 sequence is 15 residues long. Written as DNA, the CDR3 is TGTGCCAGCAGCTTGCGAGGAGCGGGATTGGAGACCCAGTACTTC. Translating gives CASSLRGAGLETQYF.

This clone was seen just once. The CDR3 DNA follows: TGTGCCTGGAGTGTAGCGGGCGGCAGTAGAAAAGCTTTCTTT. This gives the protein CAWSVAGGSRKAFF. This chain joins TRBV30 and TRBJ1-1; no clear D gene. V was clipped by 0 bases and J by 9 bases, with 17 bases between them. From germline, CDR1 is GTSNPN and CDR2 SVGIG (reference sequence). CDR3 length: 14 residues.

This clone has just one count. CDR3 in amino acids: CASRSDRAQTYEQYF. CDR3 coding DNA: TGTGCCAGCAGGTCTGACAGGGCACAAACCTACGAGCAGTACTTC. The chain links TRBV2 to TRBJ2-7, with 7 bases lining up with TRBD1. This CDR3 region has 15 residues. Unmatched junction bases numbered 10, after V lost 6 bases and J lost 2 bases. Germline lookup yields CDR1 SNHLY and CDR2 FYNNEI.

The chain couples TRBV2 to TRBJ1-1; D remains ambiguous. The CDR3 spans 12 residues. With 4 bases removed from V and 4 bases from J, the gap between germline ends came to 7 bases. Germline assignment: CDR1 SNHLY and CDR2 FYNNEI. In nucleotides, the CDR3 is TGTGCCAGCAGTGGCGATGGCACTGAAGCTTTCTTT. Translated, it gives CASSGDGTEAFF.

The rearrangement uses TRBV7-7 and TRBJ2-1; D perhaps matches TRBD2 (6 bases). CDR3 length: 13 amino acids. Germline CDR1 is SSHAT and CDR2 is FNYEAQ (reference sequence). The CDR3 DNA sequence: TGTGCTAGTTCTCGGGGACTGAACAATGAGCAGTTCTTC. Translation gives CASSRGLNNEQFF.

This clone appeared many times. The V gene is TRBV19, the J gene TRBJ1-1; 7 positions match TRBD1. This CDR3 contains 13 residues. V dropped 8 bases and J dropped 8; count of bases not matched to a gene: 11. The germline V gene encodes CDR1 LNHDA and CDR2 SQIVND (reference sequence). CDR3 sequence (DNA): TGTGCCAGTTGGAGGGGGCTCCCGGGAGAAGCTTTCTTT. Protein sequence: CASWRGLPGEAFF. The complete variable domain, with remaining parts taken from reference TRBV19 and TRBJ1-1, reads DGGITQSPKYLFRKEGQNVTLSCEQNLNHDAMYWYRQDPGQGLRLIYYSQIVNDFQKGDIAEGYSVSREKKESFPLTVTSAQKNPTAFYLCASWRGLPGEAFFGQGTRLTVV.

V and J are TRBV27 and TRBJ1-3; no clear D gene. The CDR3 length is 13 residues. Germline V gene data show CDR1 as MNHEY and CDR2 as SMNVEV (reference sequence). V lost 6 bases, J lost 5 bases, and 11 bases lay in between. The DNA of the CDR3 is TGTGCCAGCAGCCCACTTGAGCGAAACACCATATATTTT. Protein: CASSPLERNTIYF.